The entry that follows covers one T cell receptor beta chain sequence. It lacks a known antigen. Base qualities are not recorded, but no much larger clone differs from it by a single base. The CDR3 contains 15 residues, cysteine and phenylalanine counted. The entry retains the CDR3 DNA only, 45 bases that are in frame from base 1. CDR1 is given as SGHTS and CDR2 as YDEGEE, both from the germline V gene. V has 2 bases trimmed and J has 8 bases trimmed; junction bases matching no gene number 6. What the time point label conveys for this sample: after dendritic cell vaccination, including at tumor progression/relapse. Patients were selected for having adequate residual fresh-frozen tumor tissue and more than two years of available survival data. None of the glioblastoma patients carried an isocitrate dehydrogenase mutation, although molecular status otherwise varied. PBMC were collected before vaccination, two weeks after the third vaccination, and at tumor progression when it occurred. Genomic DNA was extracted with the Qiagen DNeasy Blood extraction Kit.

This sample is drawn from a study of glioma-infiltrating T cells after dendritic cell vaccination (dated by TCRdb to 2016 to 2017). General notes on the study: A cohort of roughly 15 glioblastoma patients from Phase I and II dendritic cell vaccination trials was included, of whom 9 were newly diagnosed and 6 had recurrent disease. Between about 2002 and 2013, the patients were given dendritic cell vaccination pulsed with autologous tumor lysate. TCR sequencing metrics, including TIL content and tumor-blood repertoire overlap, were correlated with survival after dendritic cell vaccination. Each patient was given three intradermal dendritic cell vaccine injections, spaced two weeks apart, in the arm below the axilla. Deep sequencing of TCR beta CDR3 regions was used to quantify tumor-infiltrating lymphocyte content and compare tumor and blood repertoires in dendritic cell-vaccinated glioblastoma patients. The vaccine was prepared from monocyte-derived dendritic cells that were cultured for seven days with IL-4 and GM-CSF and then pulsed overnight with autologous tumor lysate.

The immunoSEQ assay amplified TCRB CDR3 regions from roughly 2 micrograms of genomic DNA, or from all available DNA when less than that amount was available. For multiplex PCR, 60 forward primers for TCR V beta segments and 13 reverse primers for J beta segments were used. Synthetic control templates were spiked into each sample at limiting dilution to estimate reads per starting template. The Illumina HiSeq System generated sequencing reads of 87 bp. For the original study's pipeline: PCR and sequencing errors were removed by a nearest neighbor algorithm that merged closely related sequences. TCR overlap was measured as the percentage of unique tumor TCR beta sequences also present in the same patient's peripheral blood. The source is immuneACCESS, and TCRdb retained only in-frame sequences with V and J called. Part of the clones is not carried over; for the studies checked, unresolved V genes explain less than half of this, and the remainder is unexplained. D and trimming were read from the DNA, whereas the V and J calls and clone size are those reported in that table. Across this sample there are 50,000 to 55,000 clones, with around 91% seen only once. 5% to 6% of the sample comes from the top ten.

Overall study outcomes, separate from this receptor: The cohort was small and heterogeneous, with few patients having full blood and tumor sets and even fewer initial-recurrent tumor pairs. After dendritic cell vaccination, a higher estimated pretreatment TIL content predicted longer time to progression and overall survival. The response model built on TCR overlap across three groups was characterized as speculative, with prospective validation still needed. TCR clonality showed no direct relationship with survival, which suggests that a diverse polyclonal response may matter.

This sequence was found in a human donor with glioblastoma. The chain is encoded by TRBV5-8 joined to TRBJ2-1, with 11 central nucleotides matching TRBD2. This material consisted of blood, taken after dendritic cell vaccination. The sequenced DNA is TGTGCCAGCAGCTTATCGCTAGCGGGAGGATATGAGCAGTTCTTC. The translation is CASSLSLAGGYEQFF.